The 5 T cell receptor beta chains presented below share a single source sample, sequenced in a study of blood T cell repertoires in COVID-19. Clones were read by immunoSEQ multiplex PCR, and TCRdb kept only the in-frame ones, dropping some. The data hold about 240,000 clones, with roughly 80% observed a single time. Sequencing used peripheral blood. The receptors come from a woman aged 18 to 35 with acute or convalescent COVID-19.

This sequence joins TRBV19 and TRBJ1-3; D remains unclear. Germline loops: CDR1 LNHDA, CDR2 SQIVND (reference sequence). The V and J ends lost 3 bases and 8 bases respectively, with 14 bases between them. The CDR3 length is 14 residues. CDR3 in DNA: TGTGCCAGTAGTATTACGACACCACCAGACACCATATATTTT. Translated, it gives CASSITTPPDTIYF.

This sequence joins TRBV9 and TRBJ2-2; possible D gene TRBD2, 5 bases. From germline, CDR1 is SGDLS and CDR2 YYNGEE. The CDR3 is 15 amino acids. The germline V and J ends were trimmed by 0 bases and 7 bases, with 13 bases remaining between them. The CDR3 here is CASSVGRARVGELFF. The CDR3, as DNA: TGTGCCAGCAGCGTAGGGCGGGCACGGGTCGGGGAGCTGTTTTTT.

The CDR3 DNA follows: TGTGCCAGCACACGTGGAGGTAGGACTGAAGCTTTCTTT. Residues: CASTRGGRTEAFF. The rearrangement joins TRBV12-3 or TRBV12-4 to TRBJ1-1, with no clear D. V lost 7 bases and J 5 bases, leaving 14 bases between the germline ends. The CDR3 sequence is 13 residues long.

This chain uses TRBV2 with TRBJ2-3; 9 nucleotides align to TRBD2. This CDR3 comprises 17 residues. V dropped 2 bases and J dropped 1; count of bases not matched to a gene: 7. Germline CDR1 and CDR2: SNHLY and FYNNEI. CDR3: CASSESLAGDRTDTQYF. The CDR3 bases are TGTGCCAGCAGTGAATCCTTAGCGGGAGACCGCACAGATACGCAGTATTTT. Looking up the rest from reference TRBV2 and TRBJ2-3 gives the full variable domain: EPEVTQTPSHQVTQMGQEVILRCVPISNHLYFYWYRQILGQKVEFLVSFYNNEISEKSEIFDDQFSVERPDGSNFTLKIRSTKLEDSAMYFCASSESLAGDRTDTQYFGPGTRLTVL.

V usage is TRBV11-3 and J usage is TRBJ2-1; TRBD2 matches at 11 bases. The CDR3 sequence is 17 residues long. Trimming cost V 11 bases and J 6 bases; bases outside gene matches: 18. Germline V gene sequence: CDR1 SGHNT, CDR2 YENEEA. The CDR3 DNA reads as TGTGCCCGGAGTCGAGGGGAAACTAGCGGGAGTGGCAATGAGCAGTTCTTC. Residues: CARSRGETSGSGNEQFF.